This paragraph covers one T cell receptor beta chain sequence. Its antigen is unknown. This sample is drawn from a study of T cells in Graves' hyperthyroidism and ophthalmopathy. Amplified TCR beta CDR3 regions came from RNA transcripts. Using the HTBI primer set, a first-round RT-PCR was run on the TCR CDR3. TCRdb independently ran MiXCR on the multiplex PCR reads; one entry per CDR3 protein. The top ten clones hold about 73% of a sample with a few hundred thousand distinct CDR3 sequences, about 25% of them seen once. Study-level points and caveats: Most clonotypes expanded in thyroid above 0.001 were likewise present in blood.

V was cut by 6 bases and J by 1 base, with 13 bases left in between. The CDR3 runs 14 residues. Sequencing input: blood. This rearrangement joins TRBV12-3 or TRBV12-4 to TRBJ2-7; TRBD1 is a possible D gene (6 bases). This clonotype was sampled from a man in his fifties or sixties with Graves' hyperthyroidism. CDR3 DNA sequence: TGTGCCAGCAGCATCCGGGACAAATCCTACGAGCAGTACTTC. The encoded protein is CASSIRDKSYEQYF.